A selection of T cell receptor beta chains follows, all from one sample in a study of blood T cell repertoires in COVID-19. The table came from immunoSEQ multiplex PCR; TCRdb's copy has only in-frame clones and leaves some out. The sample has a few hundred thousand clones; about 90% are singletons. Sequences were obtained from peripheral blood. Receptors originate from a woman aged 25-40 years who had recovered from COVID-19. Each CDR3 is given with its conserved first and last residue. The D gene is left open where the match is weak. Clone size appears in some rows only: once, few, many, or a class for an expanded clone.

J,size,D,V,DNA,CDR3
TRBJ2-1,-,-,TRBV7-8,TGTGCCAGCAGCTTAAGCGGACAGTCCTACAATGAGCAGTTCTTC,CASSLSGQSYNEQFF
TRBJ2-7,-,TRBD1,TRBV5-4,TGTGCCAGCAGCACCTCCGGACAGGGGACCTCCTACGAGCAGTACTTC,CASSTSGQGTSYEQYF
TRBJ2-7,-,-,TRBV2,TGTGCCAGCAGTGTGTGGACACCCAGCGAGCAGTACTTC,CASSVWTPSEQYF
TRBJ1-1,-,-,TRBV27,TGTGCCAGCAGTTTACTTGTGGGCTCTGAAGCTTTCTTT,CASSLLVGSEAFF
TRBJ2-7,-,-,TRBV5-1,TGCGCCAGCAGCTCCACGGCCAGGGTGAACGAGCAGTACTTC,CASSSTARVNEQYF
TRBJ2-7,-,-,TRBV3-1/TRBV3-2,TGTGCCAGCAGCCAAGGACGGAGCTCCTACGAGCAGTACTTC,CASSQGRSSYEQYF
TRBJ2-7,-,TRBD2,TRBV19,TGTGCCAGTAGTATCGGGACTAGCCGCGAGCAGTACTTC,CASSIGTSREQYF
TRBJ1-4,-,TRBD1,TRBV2,TGTGCCAGCAGCGAGGACAGGGGAGGTGAAAAACTGTTTTTT,CASSEDRGGEKLFF
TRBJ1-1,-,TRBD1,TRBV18,TGTGCCAGCTCCCCGGGACAGGGGGTTCCAAACACTGAAGCTTTCTTT,CASSPGQGVPNTEAFF
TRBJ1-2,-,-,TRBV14,TGTGCCAGCAGCCAGCTACGGGACAACTACTATGGCTACACCTTC,CASSQLRDNYYGYTF
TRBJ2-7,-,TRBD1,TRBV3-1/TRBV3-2,TGTGCCAGCAGCCAAGGAGCAGGGGGCCACGAGCAGTACTTC,CASSQGAGGHEQYF
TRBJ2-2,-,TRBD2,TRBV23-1,TGCGCCAGCAAACCCCAAGCGGGAGAAAGTGTGGGCGACACCGGGGAGCTGTTTTTT,CASKPQAGESVGDTGELFF
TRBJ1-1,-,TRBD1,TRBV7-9,TGTGCCAGCAGCCCCAGGGGGTGGACTGAAGCTTTCTTT,CASSPRGWTEAFF
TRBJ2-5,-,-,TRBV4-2,TGTGCCAGCAGCCAAACAGACCAAGAGACCCAGTACTTC,CASSQTDQETQYF
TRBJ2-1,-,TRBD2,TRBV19,TGTGCCAGTATGGCGGGGGGAATCTACAATGAGCAGTTCTTC,CASMAGGIYNEQFF
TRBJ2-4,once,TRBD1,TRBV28,TGTGCCAGCAGTGGGACAGGTGCCACCAACTGGAACATTCAGTACTTC,CASSGTGATNWNIQYF
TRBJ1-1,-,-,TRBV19,TGTGCCAGTAGTATAGAGGCCACGAACACTGAAGCTTTCTTT,CASSIEATNTEAFF
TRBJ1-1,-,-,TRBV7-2,TGTGCCAGCAGCTTAGTTTCAGGGAGGACTGAAGCTTTCTTT,CASSLVSGRTEAFF
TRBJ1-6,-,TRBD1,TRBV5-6,TGTGCCAGCAGCTTCCGCGGGACAGCCAATTCACCCCTCCACTTT,CASSFRGTANSPLHF
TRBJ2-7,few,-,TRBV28,TGTGCCAGTGCGGCAGGGTACTACGAGCAGTACTTC,CASAAGYYEQYF
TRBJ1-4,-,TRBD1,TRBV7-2,TGTGCCAGCAGCTCAGGGGGAGGTCTAAGTTTCGGAAAACTGTTTTTT,CASSSGGGLSFGKLFF
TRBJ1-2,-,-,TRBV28,TGTGCCAGCAGTTTGAGAGAGAACTATGGCTACACCTTC,CASSLRENYGYTF
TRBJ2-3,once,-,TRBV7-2,TGTGCCAGCAGCTCTGGACAAGCTTTAGATACGCAGTATTTT,CASSSGQALDTQYF
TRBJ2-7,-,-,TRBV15,TGTGCCACCAGCAGAGAAGGGGGATACGAGCAGTACTTC,CATSREGGYEQYF
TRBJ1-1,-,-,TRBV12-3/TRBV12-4,TGTGCCAGCAGGGGGGGGCCGAGCACTGAAGCTTTCTTT,CASRGGPSTEAFF
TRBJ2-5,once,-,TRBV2,TGTGCCAGCAGCGTGGCCCAAGAGACCCAGTACTTC,CASSVAQETQYF
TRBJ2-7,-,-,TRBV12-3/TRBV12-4,TGTGCCAGCAGGGCAGGGATGTCCTACGAGCAGTACTTC,CASRAGMSYEQYF
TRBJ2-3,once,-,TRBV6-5,TGTGCCAGCAGTCGGGGATCCACAGATACGCAGTATTTT,CASSRGSTDTQYF
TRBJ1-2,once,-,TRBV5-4,TGTGCCAGCAGTAAGGGAGTTAACTATGGCTACACCTTC,CASSKGVNYGYTF
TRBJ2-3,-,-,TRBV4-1,TGCGCCAGCAGCCAAGCTAGCACAGATACGCAGTATTTT,CASSQASTDTQYF
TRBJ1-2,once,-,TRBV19,TGTGCCAGTAGTATCAATCGGGACTATGGCTACACCTTC,CASSINRDYGYTF
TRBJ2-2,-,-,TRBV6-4,TGTGCCAGCAGTGAAGGCGGCAGGGGAACGAACACCGGGGAGCTGTTTTTT,CASSEGGRGTNTGELFF
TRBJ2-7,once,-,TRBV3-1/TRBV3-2,TGTGCCAGCAGCCAAGATATCGGGGGAAAGCAGTACTTC,CASSQDIGGKQYF
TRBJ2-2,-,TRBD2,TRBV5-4,TGTGCCAGCAGCTTGGGGACTAGCGGGGAGCTGTTTTTT,CASSLGTSGELFF
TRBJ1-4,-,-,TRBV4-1,TGCGCCAGCAGCCAATACTCGGATGACAGCCTTAATGAAAAACTGTTTTTT,CASSQYSDDSLNEKLFF
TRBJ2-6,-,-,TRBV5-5,TGTGCCAGCAGCTCGCGCGGTGAAACTGGGGCCAACGTCCTGACTTTC,CASSSRGETGANVLTF
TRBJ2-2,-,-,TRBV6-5,TGTGCCAGCACCAGGGGCGGCGGGGAGCTGTTTTTT,CASTRGGGELFF
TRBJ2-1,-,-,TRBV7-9,TGTGCCAGCAGCCCTCGGGGGACTCGCTCCTACAATGAGCAGTTCTTC,CASSPRGTRSYNEQFF
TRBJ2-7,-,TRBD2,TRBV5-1,TGCGCCAGCAGCTGGGGGACTAGCGGGAGTATCTACGAGCAGTACTTC,CASSWGTSGSIYEQYF
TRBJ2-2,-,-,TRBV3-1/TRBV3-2,TGTGCCAGCAGCCAAGAAAGGGGCAGGCTCGGCGGGGAGCTGTTTTTT,CASSQERGRLGGELFF
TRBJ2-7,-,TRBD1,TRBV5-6,TGTGCCAGCAGCCCCCTGGGACAGTCCTACGAGCAGTACTTC,CASSPLGQSYEQYF